The following is a TCR beta chain sequence with its context. The antigen is undetermined. Sequencing was performed with immunoSEQ multiplex PCR; in TCRdb, only in-frame clones are kept and a portion is missing. The sample yields over 70,000 clones, over 80% seen once. The data were obtained in a study of OX40 agonist ivuxolimab in advanced cancers. Study as a whole: It was ivuxolimab, an agonistic anti-OX40 (CD134) antibody, that patients were treated with. Across the patients, intravenous ivuxolimab was delivered every 2 weeks at 0.01 to 10 mg/kg.

This CDR3 region has 18 residues. V lost 5 bases, J lost 5 bases, and 15 bases stayed unmatched. The germline V gene encodes CDR1 MRHNA and CDR2 SNTAGT. The study, taken as a whole, reports: Low levels of normalized T-cell clonal expansion also appeared in some nonresponders. Clonal expansion was seen in CD4+ and CD8+ blood T cells by week 6 at 0.1 to 3.0 mg/kg.

The TCR sequence derives from an adult with an advanced solid tumor such as melanoma, head and neck, liver or kidney cancer. The specimen was CD4+ or CD8+ T cells sorted from blood, collected in a trial of the OX40 agonist ivuxolimab. The chain carries TRBV6-4 and TRBJ2-2; 9 bases match TRBD1. CDR3 in DNA: TGTGCCAGCAGTCAAGTACCACCGGGACAGGGAGGTACCGGGGAGCTGTTTTTT. It codes for CASSQVPPGQGGTGELFF.